This T cell receptor (beta chain) was identified during a study of blood T cells in healthy people across ages. Primed by a sample-barcoded 5' primer and a J-beta primer mix, a second PCR proceeded for 7 to 11 cycles. Each CDR3 protein is one row after TCRdb ran MiXCR on the 5' RACE reads. The sample has over 600,000 distinct CDR3 sequences, more than 50% seen once. This clonotype was observed a handful of times. A junction end diverges from the germline sequence, so it may reflect a read error. This CDR3 spans 16 amino acids. Per germline, CDR1 MNHEY and CDR2 SMNVEV (reference sequence). The material sequenced was blood. The V gene is TRBV27, the J gene TRBJ1-6; D may be TRBD1 (5 bases). The clonotype originates from a man in his forties in good health. The CDR3 DNA follows: TGTGCCAGCCGTTTGGCGGTGGGGGACCCCTCAGGACCCCTCCACTTT. It codes for CASRLAVGDPSGPLHF.